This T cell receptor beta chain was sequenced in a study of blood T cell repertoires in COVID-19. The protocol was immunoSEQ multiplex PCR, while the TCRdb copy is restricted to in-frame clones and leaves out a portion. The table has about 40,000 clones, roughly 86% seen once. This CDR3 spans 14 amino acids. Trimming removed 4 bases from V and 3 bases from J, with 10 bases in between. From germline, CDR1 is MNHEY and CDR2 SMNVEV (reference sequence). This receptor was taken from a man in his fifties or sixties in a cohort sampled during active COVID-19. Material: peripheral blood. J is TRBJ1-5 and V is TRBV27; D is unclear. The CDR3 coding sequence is TGTGCCAGCAGTTCAACGGGTTCCAATCAGCCCCAGCATTTT. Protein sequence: CASSSTGSNQPQHF.